These 32 T cell receptor beta chains were all obtained from the same sample, sequenced in a study of T cell repertoires in cytomegalovirus infection. TCRdb independently ran MiXCR on the reads; one entry per CDR3 protein. The top ten hold about 21% of the sample, which has under 350,000 distinct CDR3 sequences, about 20% seen once. Antigens of these TCRs are unknown. This material consisted of cultured PBMCs, taken from culture after CMV antigen stimulation. The receptors stem from a human donor in good health (CMV status not recorded). Some clones in this sample may be carry-over from other donors' samples.

This sequence joins TRBV12-3 or TRBV12-4 and TRBJ2-7; 8 nucleotides align to TRBD1. Trimming cost V 6 bases and J 6 bases; bases outside gene matches: 13. The CDR3 runs to 15 residues. The CDR3 loop reads CASRPSGGAYLEQYF. The CDR3 nucleotides are TGTGCCAGCAGACCTTCAGGGGGCGCGTACCTCGAGCAGTACTTC.

This clonotype has more than one count but fewer than ten. CDR3 amino acids: CASSPLAESYEQYF. CDR3 bases: TGTGCCAGCAGCCCACTAGCGGAGTCCTACGAGCAGTACTTC. The chain has TRBV2 and TRBJ2-7; 8 bases are shared with TRBD2. With 6 bases clipped from V and 1 base from J, the junction kept 5 bases outside the gene matches. CDR1 and CDR2 from the germline V gene are SNHLY and FYNNEI. The CDR3 loop spans 14 amino acids. The full variable domain, in which reference TRBV2 and TRBJ2-7 provide the parts outside the CDR3, is EPEVTQTPSHQVTQMGQEVILRCVPISNHLYFYWYRQILGQKVEFLVSFYNNEISEKSEIFDDQFSVERPDGSNFTLKIRSTKLEDSAMYFCASSPLAESYEQYFGPGTRLTVT.

The sample holds a few counts of this clonotype. The V call is TRBV5-4, the J call TRBJ2-3; 12 bases are a match to TRBD2. The CDR3 length is 18 residues. Germline CDR1 SGHNT, CDR2 YYREEE (reference sequence). J lost 2 bases, V lost 1 base, and 8 bases had no gene match. The CDR3 is CASSLPLLAGGVTDTQYF. CDR3 coding DNA: TGTGCCAGCAGCTTGCCCTTACTAGCGGGAGGCGTCACAGATACGCAGTATTTT.

In this sample, this clonotype turned up many times. The rearrangement links TRBV9 to TRBJ1-1; D gene ambiguous. The CDR3 is made up of 9 amino acids. Trimming took off 4 bases at V and 10 bases at J, with 5 bases between the two ends. Germline V gives CDR1 SGDLS, CDR2 YYNGEE. The CDR3 is CASSPRAFF. The CDR3 DNA sequence: TGTGCCAGCAGCCCACGAGCTTTCTTT.

This clonotype has a count of ten or more. The DNA of the CDR3 is TGTGCCAGCCTCCTGACAGGGAATCCCGATGGCTACACCTTC. Its translation: CASLLTGNPDGYTF. The chain employs TRBV7-9 and TRBJ1-2, with 7 nucleotides matching TRBD1. The V gene end was trimmed by 8 bases and the J gene end by 6 bases; junction bases not matched to a gene: 12. Germline CDR1 and CDR2: SEHNR and FQNEAQ (reference sequence). CDR3 length equals 14 residues.

In its sample, this clonotype was seen a few times. The V and J genes are TRBV11-3 and TRBJ2-7, with TRBD2 matching 11 bases. V lost 3 bases and J lost 7; bases outside the gene matches: 2. Germline V gene data show CDR1 as SGHNT and CDR2 as YENEEA. The CDR3 is 13 amino acids. The DNA of the CDR3 is TGTGCCAGCAGCTTCCTAGCGGGAGGAGAGCAGTACGTC. This codes for CASSFLAGGEQYV.

The V and J genes are TRBV6-4 and TRBJ2-1; 9 bases line up with TRBD2. From germline, CDR1 is MRHNA and CDR2 SNTAGT. The trim removed 4 bases at V and 6 bases at J, leaving 7 bases unmatched. CDR3 length: 15 residues. The CDR3 nucleotides read TGTGCCAGCAGTGTAGGCGGGAGGGTGTCCAATGAGCAGTTCTTC. It encodes CASSVGGRVSNEQFF.

J is TRBJ1-4 and V is TRBV12-3 or TRBV12-4; D gene ambiguous. The CDR3 has 15 amino acids. The V gene lost 3 bases and the J gene lost 4 bases, with 12 bases spanning the gap. The CDR3 sequence is CASSFESAGNEKLFF. Written as DNA, the CDR3 is TGTGCCAGCAGTTTTGAATCCGCGGGTAATGAAAAACTGTTTTTT.

This clonotype was seen a few times. This rearrangement joins TRBV7-2 to TRBJ2-3; TRBD2 matches 10 bases. The ends lost 7 bases at V and 6 bases at J; junction bases unmatched: 13. This CDR3 has 16 amino acids. Germline lookup yields CDR1 SGHTA and CDR2 FQGNSA. As DNA, the CDR3 is TGTGCCAGCAACCCCGGACTAGCGGCCCCCGTGGATACGCAGTATTTT. Residues: CASNPGLAAPVDTQYF.

This chain connects TRBV2 to TRBJ2-4, with D possibly being TRBD1 (6 bases). CDR1 SNHLY and CDR2 FYNNEI come from the germline V gene. There are 14 residues in the CDR3. The V and J ends lost 7 bases and 1 base respectively, with 11 bases between them. As DNA, the CDR3 is TGTGCCAGCACAGGGGTCGATGCCAAAAACATTCAGTACTTC. It encodes CASTGVDAKNIQYF.

The J gene is TRBJ2-7, the V gene TRBV9; D is perhaps TRBD1 (6 bases). Trimming stripped 4 bases from V and 7 bases from J, with 27 bases between. The CDR3 sequence is 17 residues long. Germline V gene data show CDR1 as SGDLS and CDR2 as YYNGEE. The DNA of the CDR3 is TGTGCCAGCAGCTATAAATACAGGGAAGGAATTGATGGGGAGCAGTACGTC. This sequence encodes CASSYKYREGIDGEQYV.

The chain is built from TRBV20-1 and TRBJ1-5; weak D call: TRBD1 (5 bases). This CDR3 spans 14 amino acids. The germline CDR1 and CDR2 sequences are DFQATT and SNEGSKA (reference sequence). The V end lost 3 bases, the J end lost 0 bases, and 9 bases lay between the germline ends. CDR3 sequence reads: CSASRDLSNQPQHF. The CDR3 DNA follows: TGCAGTGCTAGCCGGGACCTTAGCAATCAGCCCCAGCATTTT.

The sample holds many counts of this clonotype. The V call is TRBV6-1, the J call TRBJ2-3; 8 nucleotides line up with TRBD2. V was pared by 9 bases and J by 1 base, with 3 bases of the junction left unmatched. This CDR3 has 13 amino acids. Per germline, CDR1 MNHNS and CDR2 SASEGT. The CDR3 coding sequence is TGTGCCAGTTTGACTAGCGGCACAGATACGCAGTATTTT. Translated, it gives CASLTSGTDTQYF.

This clonotype was observed a handful of times. The chain uses TRBV7-6 and TRBJ1-1; 7 bases are a match to TRBD1. Germline-derived CDR1 and CDR2 are SGHVS and FNYEAQ. After removal of 3 bases from V and 1 base from J, the junction contained 11 bases not matched to a gene. The CDR3 has 17 amino acids. CDR3 in DNA: TGTGCCAGCAGCTTGATGTCCCACGGACAGGCGAACACTGAAGCTTTCTTT. This encodes CASSLMSHGQANTEAFF.

The sample holds many counts of this clonotype. The chain employs TRBV6-1 and TRBJ2-1, with D perhaps matching TRBD2 (5 bases). V was shortened by 8 bases and J by 3 bases, with 11 bases between the two germline ends. This CDR3 has 13 amino acids. Germline V gives CDR1 MNHNS, CDR2 SASEGT. The CDR3 is CASREGRYNEQFF. DNA of the CDR3: TGTGCCAGCCGAGAGGGCCGCTACAATGAGCAGTTCTTC.

V usage is TRBV11-1 and J usage is TRBJ2-7; 8 bases are shared with TRBD2. V was pared by 5 bases and J by 6 bases, with 15 bases of the junction left unmatched. Germline V CDR1 and CDR2: SGHAT, FQDESV (reference sequence). This CDR3 contains 16 residues. CDR3 DNA sequence: TGTGCCAGCAGCCACGGGTTAGGAGCGGGAGAAGGCGAGCAGTACTTC. This sequence encodes CASSHGLGAGEGEQYF.

This clonotype has only a few counts. The chain carries TRBV10-3 and TRBJ2-7; the D gene is possibly TRBD2 (5 bases). Germline-derived CDR1 and CDR2 are ENHRY and SYGVKD. This CDR3 region has 15 residues. With 0 bases removed from V and 5 bases from J, the gap between germline ends came to 14 bases. For the CDR3, the DNA is TGTGCCATCAGTGAGTCAGGACTCTTGGGCGACGAGCAGTACTTC. This translates into CAISESGLLGDEQYF.

This chain links TRBV20-1 with TRBJ2-1; 10 positions agree with TRBD2. This CDR3 contains 16 residues. CDR1 and CDR2 (germline): DFQATT, SNEGSKA (reference sequence). Trimming at V came to 1 base and at J to 6 bases, leaving 9 bases not matched to a gene. The CDR3 coding sequence is TGCAGTGCTAGAGCGGGGCGACTAGCGGGCCCCAATGAGCAGTTCTTC. It yields the protein CSARAGRLAGPNEQFF.

In this sample, this clonotype turned up a few times. The chain combines TRBV20-1 with TRBJ1-1; 8 bases align to TRBD1. Germline CDR1 DFQATT, CDR2 SNEGSKA (reference sequence). Trimming removed 6 bases from V and 5 bases from J; junction bases left unmatched: 11. The CDR3 contains 14 residues. The CDR3 sequence is CSAKRQGIYTEAFF. The CDR3 DNA follows: TGCAGTGCCAAACGACAGGGGATATATACTGAAGCTTTCTTT.

The J gene is TRBJ1-5, the V gene TRBV6-5, with D uncertain. The V end was cut by 0 bases, the J end by 9 bases, with 18 bases between. The CDR3 loop spans 16 amino acids. CDR1 MNHEY and CDR2 SVGAGI come from the germline V gene. CDR3 region: CASSYSSGSGNWPQHF. CDR3 DNA sequence: TGTGCCAGCAGTTACTCGTCGGGCAGTGGGAATTGGCCCCAGCATTTT.

The chain uses TRBV28 and TRBJ2-1, with 9 bases matching TRBD2. The CDR3 runs to 17 residues. Germline trimming cut 4 bases from V and 0 bases from J; bases unmatched to any gene: 7. Looked up from germline, CDR1 is MDHEN and CDR2 is SYDVKM. This CDR3 is CASSSPLSGSSYNEQFF. CDR3 nucleotides: TGTGCCAGCAGTTCCCCCCTTAGCGGGAGCTCCTACAATGAGCAGTTCTTC.

The chain's CDR3 is CASTPGPRVKNEQFF. The CDR3 bases are TGTGCCAGTACCCCAGGGCCCAGGGTAAAGAATGAGCAGTTCTTC. The V and J genes are TRBV19 and TRBJ2-1; the D gene is possibly TRBD1 (5 bases). V lost 7 bases, J lost 7 bases, and 20 bases lay in between. The CDR3 runs to 15 residues. Germline-derived CDR1 and CDR2 are LNHDA and SQIVND (reference sequence).

This clonotype was observed many times. Written as DNA, the CDR3 is TGTGCCAGCAGCTCAATAGCGGGATCTGAGCAGTTCTTC. It is translated as CASSSIAGSEQFF. This chain uses TRBV11-3 with TRBJ2-1; 8 bases fit TRBD2. The CDR3 spans 13 residues. V was clipped by 4 bases and J by 9 bases; unmatched bases: 5. Germline V gene lookup returns CDR1 SGHNT and CDR2 YENEEA.

This clonotype showed up just a few times. The chain carries TRBV6-1 and TRBJ2-2; 8 positions agree with TRBD2. Germline V lookup: CDR1 MNHNS, CDR2 SASEGT. V shed 8 bases and J 8 bases; nucleotides not matched to a gene: 10. The CDR3 contains 14 residues. CDR3 DNA sequence: TGTGCCAGCCAACTAGCGGATGGTATAGGGGAGCTGTTTTTT. Translating it yields CASQLADGIGELFF.

This clonotype was counted many times. The chain uses TRBV6-1 and TRBJ2-7, with 10 bases lining up with TRBD2. CDR3 length: 15 amino acids. Germline CDR1 is MNHNS and CDR2 is SASEGT. Trimming removed 5 bases from V and 2 bases from J; junction bases left unmatched: 6. This CDR3 reads CASSHPTSGTYEQYF. CDR3 DNA: TGTGCCAGCAGTCACCCCACTAGCGGGACCTACGAGCAGTACTTC.

The chain has TRBV11-2 and TRBJ2-3; D perhaps matches TRBD2 (5 bases). This CDR3 contains 15 residues. The germline V gene encodes CDR1 SGHAT and CDR2 FQNNGV. Trimming took off 2 bases at V and 0 bases at J, with 9 bases between the two ends. CDR3 sequence: CASSLMGVSTDTQYF. CDR3 nucleotide sequence: TGTGCCAGCAGCTTAATGGGAGTTAGCACAGATACGCAGTATTTT.

This clonotype was observed a handful of times. The chain has TRBV7-8 and TRBJ1-2, with D possibly being TRBD1 (5 bases). V lost 2 bases to trimming and J lost 2 bases, with 18 bases between them. This CDR3 is built from 17 residues. Per germline, CDR1 SGHVS and CDR2 FQNEAQ. The DNA for the CDR3 is TGTGCCAGCAGCTTATCCCCACCGCGACAGCAAAACTATGGCTACACCTTC. It encodes CASSLSPPRQQNYGYTF.

This clonotype has a count of ten or more. The chain is built from TRBV6-1 and TRBJ2-7, with D perhaps matching TRBD2 (7 bases). V gave up 6 bases and J gave up 2 bases, with 11 bases separating them. From germline, CDR1 is MNHNS and CDR2 SASEGT. The CDR3 totals 13 residues. This CDR3 reads CASRKGGAYEQYF. CDR3 DNA sequence: TGTGCCAGCAGGAAGGGGGGGGCCTACGAGCAGTACTTC.

The chain links TRBV19 to TRBJ2-3, with D hard to call. The V and J ends lost 4 bases and 2 bases respectively, with 10 bases between them. The CDR3 sequence is 14 residues long. Germline CDR1 reads LNHDA; CDR2 reads SQIVND (reference sequence). The CDR3 spells CASSTLGYTDTQYF. CDR3 DNA: TGTGCCAGTAGTACCCTAGGCTACACAGATACGCAGTATTTT.

J is TRBJ2-1 and V is TRBV12-3 or TRBV12-4, with a possible D match to TRBD1 (5 bases). The germline V and J ends were trimmed by 3 bases and 5 bases, with 23 bases remaining between them. The CDR3 runs to 18 residues. This chain's CDR3 is CASSFDSLGLKRDNEQFF. Written as DNA, the CDR3 is TGTGCCAGCAGTTTCGACAGCCTTGGCCTAAAAAGGGACAATGAGCAGTTCTTC.

This chain links TRBV10-3 with TRBJ1-3, with 7 bases lining up with TRBD1. Germline V gene data show CDR1 as ENHRY and CDR2 as SYGVKD. J lost 0 bases, V lost 6 bases, and 5 bases had no gene match. The CDR3 runs to 15 residues. The CDR3 region is CAISNPGGSGNTIYF. In DNA, the CDR3 is TGTGCCATCAGCAATCCAGGGGGCTCTGGAAACACCATATATTTT.

The table lists this clonotype with a few counts. CDR3 sequence reads: CAMGLNTGELFF. The CDR3 region has the DNA TGTGCCATGGGACTAAACACCGGGGAGCTGTTTTTT. J is TRBJ2-2 and V is TRBV6-6; the match to TRBD2 covers 7 bases. The V gene's germline CDR1 is MNHNY and CDR2 SVGAGI (reference sequence). The CDR3 length is 12 residues. Unmatched junction bases numbered 1, after V lost 10 bases and J lost 2 bases.